The clone carrying this TCR beta chain was detected a few times. Its matching antigen is unknown. A single record per CDR3 protein comes from TCRdb applying MiXCR to the 5' RACE reads. The table has around 450,000 distinct CDR3 sequences, 13% to 15% seen once. Each donor (without exception) was a healthy Caucasian. These data come from a study of identical twins. Whole-study findings and limits: Alpha sequences out of frame and shared by twins had excess low generation probability. Excess sharing between twins was weaker in beta out-of-frame sequences.

Trimming at V came to 3 bases and at J to 0 bases, leaving 5 bases not matched to a gene. Germline CDR1 KGHSH, CDR2 LQKENI. CDR3 size: 16 residues. In addition, the sample was reused for a study of yellow fever vaccine responses in identical twins. That source adds: Twins reportedly showed a vaccine T cell response that seemed partly convergent and partly personalized.

The sequenced sample consisted of CD4+ T cells sorted from blood. This TCR was recovered from a woman aged 18-35 years in good health. The chain combines TRBV18 with TRBJ2-3, with 8 positions matching TRBD2. The CDR3: CASSPSTSGSTDTQYF. Here the CDR3 DNA reads TGTGCCAGCTCACCTTCAACTAGCGGAAGCACAGATACGCAGTATTTT.